The 5 T cell receptor beta chains below were found in one sample sequenced in a study of blood T cell repertoires in COVID-19. Sequenced by immunoSEQ multiplex PCR; TCRdb stores in-frame clones only, minus some. The sample lists about 480,000 clones, about nine tenths occurring once. Sample: PBMCs or T cells enriched from blood (not recorded which). The source is a woman aged 55-70 years who had recovered from COVID-19.

This clone was picked up one time. The chain employs TRBV3-1 (or the pseudogene TRBV3-2) and TRBJ1-2; a weak D match, TRBD1 (6 bases). The CDR3 spans 15 residues. Trimming stripped 2 bases from V and 7 bases from J, with 17 bases between. The germline gives CDR1 LGHDT, CDR2 YNNKEL (reference sequence). The DNA for the CDR3 is TGTGCCAGCAGCCAAACAGGGATCCGGGGATTTGGCTACACCTTC. Translated, it gives CASSQTGIRGFGYTF.

This chain joins TRBV10-3 and TRBJ1-1; possibly TRBD1 for D (5 bases). The germline V and J ends were trimmed by 8 bases and 1 base, with 11 bases remaining between them. The V gene's germline CDR1 is ENHRY and CDR2 SYGVKD. CDR3 length: 13 residues. CDR3 loop: CAIVGQGNTEAFF. The CDR3 DNA sequence: TGTGCCATCGTGGGGCAGGGGAACACTGAAGCTTTCTTT.

This sequence joins TRBV2 and TRBJ2-5; 7 bases line up with TRBD1. V shed 5 bases, J shed 5 bases, and the junction held 11 bases outside the gene matches. The CDR3 contains 15 residues. Germline CDR1 reads SNHLY; CDR2 reads FYNNEI. The chain's CDR3 is CASSTPPGGTETQYF. The CDR3 DNA reads TGTGCCAGCAGTACCCCACCAGGGGGAACGGAGACCCAGTACTTC.

A remark on this clone: At one end, the junction sequence differs from germline, possibly due to a read error. V and J are TRBV7-9 and TRBJ2-7; 8 nucleotides match TRBD1. Germline V gives CDR1 SEHNR, CDR2 FQNEAQ (reference sequence). The CDR3 loop spans 12 amino acids. In DNA, the CDR3 is TGTGCCAGCAGCTTTGAAACCAGGGACAGGAACTTC. This translates into CASSFETRDRNF.

The gene calls are TRBV2 and TRBJ1-5, with 7 bases identical to TRBD1. CDR1 and CDR2 (germline): SNHLY, FYNNEI. The CDR3 loop spans 14 amino acids. V trimming: 4 bases; J trimming: 5 bases; junction bases outside the gene matches: 5. In DNA form, the CDR3 reads TGTGCCAGCAGTGGCGACAGGGTCGATCAGCCCCAGCATTTT. Translating gives CASSGDRVDQPQHF.